Listed below are T cell receptor beta chains from one sample, sequenced in a study of blood T cell repertoires in COVID-19. Assay: immunoSEQ multiplex PCR; the TCRdb copy retains only in-frame clones and omits some. The sample lists 150,000 to 200,000 clones, nearly 80% occurring once. The source material was peripheral blood. The receptor set was obtained from a woman in her seventies with acute or convalescent COVID-19. Each CDR3 is given with its conserved first and last residue. D genes are given only for firm matches. Size tells how often a clone was seen (once, few, many) or the class of an expanded clone, and some rows leave it out.

CDR3 DNA	CDR3 protein	D gene	V gene	clone size	J gene
TGTGCCAGCTACGAAGCCGTACCGGGTTCACCCCTCCACTTT	CASYEAVPGSPLHF	.	TRBV2	.	TRBJ1-6
TGTGCCAGCAGCCCCTCACCAACTCCCAACACCGGGGAGCTGTTTTTT	CASSPSPTPNTGELFF	.	TRBV9	.	TRBJ2-2
TGTGCCAGTAGATCCAATAGAGATTTACGTACCACCGGGGAGCTGTTTTTT	CASRSNRDLRTTGELFF	.	TRBV19	few	TRBJ2-2
TGTGCCAGCAGCGCCGGGGGGACAGATACGCAGTATTTT	CASSAGGTDTQYF	TRBD2	TRBV9	.	TRBJ2-3
TGTGCCAGCAGTCCGCAGGGGTCCGGCGGGGAGCTGTTTTTT	CASSPQGSGGELFF	.	TRBV6-5	.	TRBJ2-2
TGCAGCGTTGAAAGGTCACAGATAAACACTGAAGCTTTCTTT	CSVERSQINTEAFF	.	TRBV29-1	few	TRBJ1-1
TGTGCCATCAGCCAGGCGGGGGGGGCCTACAATGAGCAGTTCTTC	CAISQAGGAYNEQFF	TRBD2	TRBV10-3	.	TRBJ2-1
TGTGCCAGCAGCGTACGGGGATGGGATGGCTACACCTTC	CASSVRGWDGYTF	.	TRBV9	.	TRBJ1-2
TGCAGCGTTGACAGTCGTCTAGCGGGCACAGATACGCAGTATTTT	CSVDSRLAGTDTQYF	TRBD2	TRBV29-1	.	TRBJ2-3
TGTGCCAGCAGCCAAGTTTACGTAGGGGCTGGTGGCTACACCTTC	CASSQVYVGAGGYTF	.	TRBV3-1/TRBV3-2	.	TRBJ1-2
TGTGCCAGCAGCGTGCGAACAGGGTTTAATGAGCAGTTCTTC	CASSVRTGFNEQFF	.	TRBV9	few	TRBJ2-1
TGCAGCGCTGGGGGACTCCAAACCTACGAGCAGTACTTC	CSAGGLQTYEQYF	.	TRBV29-1	few	TRBJ2-7
TGTGCCAGCAGCCTCACAGGGGGGGATAGCTACGAGCAGTACTTC	CASSLTGGDSYEQYF	.	TRBV11-2	many	TRBJ2-7
TGCGCCAGCAGCTTGGTTGGGGGCACTAATGAAAAACTGTTTTTT	CASSLVGGTNEKLFF	.	TRBV5-1	.	TRBJ1-4
TGTGCCAGCTCAACAAGCTCTGGAAACACCATATATTTT	CASSTSSGNTIYF	.	TRBV18	.	TRBJ1-3
TGTGCCAGTAGTAAAGGGACACCCTACGAGCAGTACTTC	CASSKGTPYEQYF	.	TRBV19	.	TRBJ2-7
TGTGCCAGCAAGAACAGCAGATCCTCCTACAATGAGCAGTTCTTC	CASKNSRSSYNEQFF	.	TRBV3-1/TRBV3-2	.	TRBJ2-1